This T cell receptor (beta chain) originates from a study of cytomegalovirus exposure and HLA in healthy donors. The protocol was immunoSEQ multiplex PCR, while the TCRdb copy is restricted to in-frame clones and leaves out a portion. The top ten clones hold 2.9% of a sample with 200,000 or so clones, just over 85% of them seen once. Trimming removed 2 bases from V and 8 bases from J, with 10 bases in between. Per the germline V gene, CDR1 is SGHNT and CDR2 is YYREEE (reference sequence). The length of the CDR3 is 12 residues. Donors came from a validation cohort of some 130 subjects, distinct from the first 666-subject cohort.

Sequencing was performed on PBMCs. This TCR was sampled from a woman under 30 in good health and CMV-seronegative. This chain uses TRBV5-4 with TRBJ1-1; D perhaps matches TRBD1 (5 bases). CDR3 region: CASSFTGSEAFF. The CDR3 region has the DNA TGTGCCAGCAGCTTCACAGGTTCAGAAGCTTTCTTT.